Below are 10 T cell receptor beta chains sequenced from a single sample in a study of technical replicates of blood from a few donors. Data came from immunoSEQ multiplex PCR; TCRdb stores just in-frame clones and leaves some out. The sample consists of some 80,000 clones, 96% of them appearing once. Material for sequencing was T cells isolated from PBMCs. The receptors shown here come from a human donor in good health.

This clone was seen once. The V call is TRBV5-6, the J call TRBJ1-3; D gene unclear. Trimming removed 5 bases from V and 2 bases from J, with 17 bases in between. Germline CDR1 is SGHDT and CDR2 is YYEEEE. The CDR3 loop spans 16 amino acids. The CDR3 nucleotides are TGTGCCAGCAGTCTACCGAGGGAGGGAACTGGAAACACCATATATTTT. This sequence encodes CASSLPREGTGNTIYF.

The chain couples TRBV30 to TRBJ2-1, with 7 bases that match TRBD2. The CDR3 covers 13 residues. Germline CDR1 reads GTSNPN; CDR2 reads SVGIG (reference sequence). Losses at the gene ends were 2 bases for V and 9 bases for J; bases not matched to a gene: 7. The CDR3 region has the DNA TGTGCCTGGAGTCCAACTAGCGTGGTTGAGCAGTTCTTC. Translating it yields CAWSPTSVVEQFF.

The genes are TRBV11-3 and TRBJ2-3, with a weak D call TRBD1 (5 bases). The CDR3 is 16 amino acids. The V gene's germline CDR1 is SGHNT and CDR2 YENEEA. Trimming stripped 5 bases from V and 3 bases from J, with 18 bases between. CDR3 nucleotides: TGTGCCAGCAGCCCTGGGGCGGTTGCCCAGACAGATACGCAGTATTTT. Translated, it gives CASSPGAVAQTDTQYF.

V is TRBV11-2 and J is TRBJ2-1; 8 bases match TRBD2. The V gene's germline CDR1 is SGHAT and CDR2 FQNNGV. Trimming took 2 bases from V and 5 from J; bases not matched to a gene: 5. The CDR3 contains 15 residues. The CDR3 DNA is TGTGCCAGCAGCTTAAAAGGACTAGCAGACAATGAGCAGTTCTTC. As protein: CASSLKGLADNEQFF.

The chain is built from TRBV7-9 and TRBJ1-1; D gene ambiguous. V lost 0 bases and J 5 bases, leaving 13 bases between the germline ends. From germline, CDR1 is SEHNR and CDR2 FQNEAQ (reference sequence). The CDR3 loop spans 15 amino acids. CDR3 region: CASSLALIKKTEAFF. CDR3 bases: TGTGCCAGCAGCTTAGCGCTAATTAAGAAAACTGAAGCTTTCTTT.

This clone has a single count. CDR3 in amino acids: CAWSPSPFTYEQYF. The CDR3 bases are TGTGCCTGGAGTCCAAGCCCGTTCACCTACGAGCAGTACTTC. The chain recombines TRBV30 with TRBJ2-7; D is unclear. The length of the CDR3 is 14 residues. The ends were cut back, 2 bases at V and 2 bases at J, with 13 bases in the middle. CDR1 and CDR2 from the germline V gene are GTSNPN and SVGIG (reference sequence).

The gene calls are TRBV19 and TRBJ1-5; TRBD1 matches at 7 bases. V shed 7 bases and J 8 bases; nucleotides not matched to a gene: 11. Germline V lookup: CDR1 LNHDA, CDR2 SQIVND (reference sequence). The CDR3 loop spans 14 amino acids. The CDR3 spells CASKSETGTKPQHF. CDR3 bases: TGTGCCAGTAAATCCGAGACAGGGACGAAGCCCCAGCATTTT.

CDR3 in DNA: TGCAGCGTTGAAAATCAGGGGAGAAGGGAAGGCTACACCTTC. It encodes CSVENQGRREGYTF. The V call is TRBV29-1, the J call TRBJ1-2; perhaps TRBD1 as D (6 bases). The CDR3 is made up of 14 amino acids. Trimming pared 2 bases from V and 8 bases from J, leaving 18 bases between. Germline values: CDR1 SQVTM, CDR2 ANQGSEA.

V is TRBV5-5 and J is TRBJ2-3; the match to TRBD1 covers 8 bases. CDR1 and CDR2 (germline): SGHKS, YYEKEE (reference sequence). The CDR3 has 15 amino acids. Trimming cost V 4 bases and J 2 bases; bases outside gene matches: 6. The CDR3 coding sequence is TGTGCCAGCAGCATGACAGGGGCCTTCACAGATACGCAGTATTTT. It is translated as CASSMTGAFTDTQYF. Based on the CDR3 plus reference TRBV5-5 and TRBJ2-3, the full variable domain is DAGVTQSPTHLIKTRGQQVTLRCSPISGHKSVSWYQQVLGQGPQFIFQYYEKEERGRGNFPDRFSARQFPNYSSELNVNALLLGDSALYLCASSMTGAFTDTQYFGPGTRLTVL.

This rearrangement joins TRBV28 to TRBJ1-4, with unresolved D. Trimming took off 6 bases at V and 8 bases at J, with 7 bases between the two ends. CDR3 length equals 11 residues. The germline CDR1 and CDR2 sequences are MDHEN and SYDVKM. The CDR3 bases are TGTGCCAGCAGGGACTGGGAAAAACTGTTTTTT. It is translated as CASRDWEKLFF. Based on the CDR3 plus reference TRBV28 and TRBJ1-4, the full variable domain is DVKVTQSSRYLVKRTGEKVFLECVQDMDHENMFWYRQDPGLGLRLIYFSYDVKMKEKGDIPEGYSVSREKKERFSLILESASTNQTSMYLCASRDWEKLFFGSGTQLSVL.